These 5 T cell receptor beta chains originate from one sample sequenced in a study of early T cells in non-severe SARS-CoV-2 infection. TCRdb recomputed calls from the 5' RACE reads with MiXCR, one row per CDR3 protein. The profile shows tens of thousands of distinct CDR3 sequences, 11% of them singletons. The sample consisted of whole blood, taken at baseline. These receptors were taken from an adult who was a healthcare worker with PCR-confirmed SARS-CoV-2 infection or an uninfected control (not recorded which).

This chain joins TRBV6-1 and TRBJ2-7; 7 bases are a match to TRBD1. CDR1 is MNHNS and CDR2 is SASEGT in the germline V gene. CDR3 size: 13 residues. V shed 7 bases, J shed 3 bases, and the junction held 6 bases outside the gene matches. The CDR3 reads CASNQGVNYEQYF. The DNA of the CDR3 is TGTGCCAGCAACCAGGGGGTCAACTACGAGCAGTACTTC.

The chain couples TRBV27 to TRBJ2-7; tentatively, D is TRBD1 (5 bases). Germline V gives CDR1 MNHEY, CDR2 SMNVEV (reference sequence). The CDR3 has 15 residues. The V end lost 5 bases, the J end lost 1 base, and 15 bases lay between the germline ends. The CDR3 reads CASSPHRQRSYEQYF. The CDR3 nucleotides are TGTGCCAGCAGTCCCCACCGACAGAGATCCTACGAGCAGTACTTC.

This clonotype was detected a few times. This chain uses TRBV4-3 with TRBJ2-3; 7 bases map to TRBD1. CDR3 length equals 16 residues. Germline CDR1 and CDR2: LGHNA and YSLEER. The J segment lost 3 bases and the V segment lost 4 bases, leaving 10 bases of the junction unmatched. CDR3 bases: TGCGCCAGCAGCCTATCAGTGGGGACAGTGACAGATACGCAGTATTTT. Translating gives CASSLSVGTVTDTQYF.

This clonotype was counted between two and nine times. The chain recombines TRBV7-2 with TRBJ1-6; D remains unclear. CDR1 is SGHTA, CDR2 FQGNSA, per germline. The CDR3 consists of 16 residues. The germline V and J ends were trimmed by 5 bases and 6 bases, with 17 bases remaining between them. CDR3 in DNA: TGTGCCAGCAGCCGCAGCACCGCTGGATCTAATTCACCCCTCCACTTT. Its protein is CASSRSTAGSNSPLHF.

This clonotype was counted many times. The chain carries TRBV6-2 or TRBV6-3 and TRBJ1-5; D gene unclear. Germline assignment: CDR1 MNHEY and CDR2 SVGEGT. Trimming shortened V by 6 bases and J by 0 bases, and 6 bases separated the two germline ends. The CDR3 length is 13 residues. The chain's CDR3 is CASRDTSNQPQHF. CDR3 DNA sequence: TGTGCCAGCAGAGACACTAGCAATCAGCCCCAGCATTTT.